This T cell receptor beta chain was retrieved from a study of regulatory T cells in long-lasting Graves disease. Broader study findings: TRBV28, TRBJ1-2 and TRBJ2-5 were segments that persistent disease favored.

The time point was: newly diagnosed GD, antithyroid drugs for less than 3 months. PBMC-derived RNA was used for the TCR library. This clonotype appeared many times. The target antigen is unknown. For TCR beta, libraries came from iRepertoire HTBI primers and Arm-PCR of CDR3 regions. A single record per CDR3 protein comes from TCRdb applying MiXCR to the multiplex PCR reads. The repertoire holds 540,000 or so distinct CDR3 sequences, with around an eighth as singletons. From germline, CDR1 is SGDLS and CDR2 YYNGEE. Losses at the gene ends were 4 bases for V and 4 bases for J; bases not matched to a gene: 12. The CDR3 consists of 16 residues. These same records also appear under a second study, on T cells in Graves' hyperthyroidism and ophthalmopathy.

Sequencing was performed on peripheral blood mononuclear cells (PBMCs), taken at new diagnosis, from a patient treated with antithyroid drugs. The V and J genes are TRBV9 and TRBJ2-7, with TRBD2 matching over 9 bases. This clonotype originated in a man under 40 with Graves disease. The CDR3 sequence is CASSFNPSGTLYEQYF. The CDR3 DNA sequence: TGTGCCAGCAGCTTCAACCCTAGCGGGACGTTATACGAGCAGTACTTC.